The sequence of this T cell receptor (beta chain) was determined in a study of T-cell reconstitution after alpha-beta-depleted transplantation in children. Preparation of the TCRbeta library was carried out with unique molecular identifiers. TCRdb analysed the PCR reads with MiXCR anew, one entry per CDR3 protein. Counted here are some 240,000 distinct CDR3 sequences, 7.5% to 10% occurring once; the ten biggest clones make up about 4.8%. V shed 0 bases and J 7 bases; nucleotides not matched to a gene: 8. Germline V CDR1 and CDR2: KGHDR, SFDVKD. The CDR3 loop spans 16 amino acids. This clonotype showed up many times.

V gene TRBV24-1 combines with J gene TRBJ2-1, with 7 nucleotides matching TRBD1. The source is a human donor who donated a stem cell graft to a child with SCID. The source was PBMCs from the stem cell graft donor, collected from the stem cell graft. This CDR3 is CATSDLQTGRANEQFF. In DNA, the CDR3 is TGTGCCACCAGTGATTTGCAGACAGGGAGAGCGAATGAGCAGTTCTTC.